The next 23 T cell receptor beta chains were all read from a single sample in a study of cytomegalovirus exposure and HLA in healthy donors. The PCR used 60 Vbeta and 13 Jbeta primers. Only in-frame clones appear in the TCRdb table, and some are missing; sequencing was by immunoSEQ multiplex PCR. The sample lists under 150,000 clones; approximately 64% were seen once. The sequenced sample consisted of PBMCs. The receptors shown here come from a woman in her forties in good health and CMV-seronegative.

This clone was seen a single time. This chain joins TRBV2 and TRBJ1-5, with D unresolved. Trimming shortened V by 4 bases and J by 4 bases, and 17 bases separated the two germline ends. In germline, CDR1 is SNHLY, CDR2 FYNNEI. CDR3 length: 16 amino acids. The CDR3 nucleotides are TGTGCCAGCAGTGGAATTAGGACCGGGAAAAATCAGCCCCAGCATTTT. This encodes CASSGIRTGKNQPQHF.

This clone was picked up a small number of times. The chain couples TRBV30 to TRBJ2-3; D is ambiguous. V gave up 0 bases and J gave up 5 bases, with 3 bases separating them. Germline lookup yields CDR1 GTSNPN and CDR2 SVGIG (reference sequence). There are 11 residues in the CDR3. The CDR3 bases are TGTGCCTGGAGTGTACAAGATACGCAGTATTTT. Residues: CAWSVQDTQYF. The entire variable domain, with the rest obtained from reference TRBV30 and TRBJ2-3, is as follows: SQTIHQWPATLVQPVGSPLSLECTVEGTSNPNLYWYRQAAGRGLQLLFYSVGIGQISSEVPQNLSASRPQDRQFILSSKKLLLSDSGFYLCAWSVQDTQYFGPGTRLTVL.

The DNA of the CDR3 is TGTGCCAGCAAGGTCCCAGGGTACACTGAAGCTTTCTTT. This translates into CASKVPGYTEAFF. This chain connects TRBV7-8 to TRBJ1-1; maybe TRBD1 (5 bases). V lost 7 bases and J 3 bases, leaving 12 bases between the germline ends. Germline CDR1 SGHVS, CDR2 FQNEAQ. This CDR3 has 13 amino acids.

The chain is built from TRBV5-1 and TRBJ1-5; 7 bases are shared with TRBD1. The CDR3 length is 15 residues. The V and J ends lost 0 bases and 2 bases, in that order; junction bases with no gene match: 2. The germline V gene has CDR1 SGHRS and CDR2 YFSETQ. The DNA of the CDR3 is TGCGCCAGCAGCTTGGGACAGGGCGGCAATCAGCCCCAGCATTTT. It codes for CASSLGQGGNQPQHF.

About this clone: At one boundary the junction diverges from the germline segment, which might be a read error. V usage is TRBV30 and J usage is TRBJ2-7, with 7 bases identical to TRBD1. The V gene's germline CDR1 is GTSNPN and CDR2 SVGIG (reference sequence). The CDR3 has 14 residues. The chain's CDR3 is CAWGVTTGVYEQYF. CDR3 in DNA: TGTGCCTGGGGTGTGACCACAGGGGTCTACGAGCAGTACTTC.

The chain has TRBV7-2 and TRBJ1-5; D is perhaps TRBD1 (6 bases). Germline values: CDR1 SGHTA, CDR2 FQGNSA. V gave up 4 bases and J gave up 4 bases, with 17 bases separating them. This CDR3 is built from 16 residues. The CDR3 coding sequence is TGTGCCAGCAGCTCCCGGACGGGAAGGGGGAATCAGCCCCAGCATTTT. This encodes CASSSRTGRGNQPQHF.

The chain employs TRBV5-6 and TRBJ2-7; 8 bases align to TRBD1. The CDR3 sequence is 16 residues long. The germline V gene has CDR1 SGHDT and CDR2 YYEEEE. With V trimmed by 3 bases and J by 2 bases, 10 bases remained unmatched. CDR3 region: CASSSSLRGPTYEQYF. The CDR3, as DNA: TGTGCCAGCAGCTCTTCCCTCAGGGGGCCAACCTACGAGCAGTACTTC.

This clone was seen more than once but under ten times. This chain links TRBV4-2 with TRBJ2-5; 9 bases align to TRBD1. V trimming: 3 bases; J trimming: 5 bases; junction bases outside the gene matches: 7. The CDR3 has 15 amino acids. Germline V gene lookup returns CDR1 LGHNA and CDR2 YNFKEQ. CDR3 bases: TGTGCCAGCAGCCACAGGACAGGGGTAGGGGAGACCCAGTACTTC. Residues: CASSHRTGVGETQYF.

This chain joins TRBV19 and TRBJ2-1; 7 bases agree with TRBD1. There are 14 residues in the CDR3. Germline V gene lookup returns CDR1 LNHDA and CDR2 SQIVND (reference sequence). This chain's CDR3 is CALGDGTGANEQFF. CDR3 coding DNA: TGTGCTCTCGGGGATGGAACAGGGGCCAATGAGCAGTTCTTC.

The DNA for the CDR3 is TGTGCCAGCAGCGTAGGAGGTCGAGGGAGCACTGAAGCTTTCTTT. Protein product: CASSVGGRGSTEAFF. The V gene is TRBV9, the J gene TRBJ1-1; D unclear. V shed 0 bases and J shed 4 bases, with 13 bases lying between them. This CDR3 has 15 amino acids. Germline CDR1 reads SGDLS; CDR2 reads YYNGEE.

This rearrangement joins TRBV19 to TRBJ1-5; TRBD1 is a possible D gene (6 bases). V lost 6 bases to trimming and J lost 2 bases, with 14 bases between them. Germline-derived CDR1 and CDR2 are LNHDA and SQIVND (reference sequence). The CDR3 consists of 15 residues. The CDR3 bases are TGTGCCAGTAGGGACAGTGGACGAGGCAATCAGCCCCAGCATTTT. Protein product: CASRDSGRGNQPQHF.

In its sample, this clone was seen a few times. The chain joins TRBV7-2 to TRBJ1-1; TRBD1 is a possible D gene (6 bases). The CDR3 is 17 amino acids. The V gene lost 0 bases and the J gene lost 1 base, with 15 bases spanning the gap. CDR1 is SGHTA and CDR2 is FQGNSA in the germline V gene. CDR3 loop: CASSLALWDKPNTEAFF. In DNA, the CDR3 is TGTGCCAGCAGCTTAGCGCTCTGGGACAAACCGAACACTGAAGCTTTCTTT.

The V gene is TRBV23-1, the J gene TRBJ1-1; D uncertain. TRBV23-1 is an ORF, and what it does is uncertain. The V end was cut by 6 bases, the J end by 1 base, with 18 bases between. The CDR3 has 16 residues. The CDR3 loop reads CASSRLVRLQNTEAFF. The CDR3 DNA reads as TGCGCCAGCAGCCGCCTGGTCAGGTTGCAGAACACTGAAGCTTTCTTT.

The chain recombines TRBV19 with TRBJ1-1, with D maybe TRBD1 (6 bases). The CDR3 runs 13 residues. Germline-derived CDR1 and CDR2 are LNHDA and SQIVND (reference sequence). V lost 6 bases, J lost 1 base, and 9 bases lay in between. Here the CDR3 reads CASSDRQNTEAFF. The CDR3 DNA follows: TGTGCCAGTAGCGACAGGCAGAACACTGAAGCTTTCTTT.

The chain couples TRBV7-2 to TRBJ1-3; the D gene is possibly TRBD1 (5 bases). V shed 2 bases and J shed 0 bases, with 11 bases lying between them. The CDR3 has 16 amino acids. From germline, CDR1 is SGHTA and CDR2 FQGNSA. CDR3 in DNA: TGTGCCAGCAGCTTATTTGGGGCCCTCTCTGGAAACACCATATATTTT. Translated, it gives CASSLFGALSGNTIYF.

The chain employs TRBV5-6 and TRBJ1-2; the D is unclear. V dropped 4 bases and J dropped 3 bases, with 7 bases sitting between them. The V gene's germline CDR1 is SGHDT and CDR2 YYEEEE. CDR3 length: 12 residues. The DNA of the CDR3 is TGTGCCAGCAGCCCGGGTGACTATGGCTACACCTTC. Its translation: CASSPGDYGYTF. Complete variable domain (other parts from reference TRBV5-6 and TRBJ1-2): DAGVTQSPTHLIKTRGQQVTLRCSPKSGHDTVSWYQQALGQGPQFIFQYYEEEERQRGNFPDRFSGHQFPNYSSELNVNALLLGDSALYLCASSPGDYGYTFGSGTRLTVV.

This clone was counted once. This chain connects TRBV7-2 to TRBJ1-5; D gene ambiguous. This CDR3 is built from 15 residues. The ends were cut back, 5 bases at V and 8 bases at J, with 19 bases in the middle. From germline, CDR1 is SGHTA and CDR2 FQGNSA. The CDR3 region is CASSLARRSDKPQHF. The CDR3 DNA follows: TGTGCCAGCAGCCTGGCTAGGAGGTCGGATAAGCCCCAGCATTTT.

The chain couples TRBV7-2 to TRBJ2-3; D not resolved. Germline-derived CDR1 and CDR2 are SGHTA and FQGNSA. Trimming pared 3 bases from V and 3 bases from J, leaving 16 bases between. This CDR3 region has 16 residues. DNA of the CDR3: TGTGCCAGCAGCTTTCCGGCCACATCTAGTACAGATACGCAGTATTTT. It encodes CASSFPATSSTDTQYF.

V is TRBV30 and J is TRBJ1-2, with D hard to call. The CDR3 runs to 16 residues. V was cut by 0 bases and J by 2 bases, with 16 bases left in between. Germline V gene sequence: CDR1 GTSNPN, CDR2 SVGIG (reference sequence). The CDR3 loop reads CAWSVRGSSRNYGYTF. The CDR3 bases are TGTGCCTGGAGTGTACGCGGCAGTAGTCGCAACTATGGCTACACCTTC. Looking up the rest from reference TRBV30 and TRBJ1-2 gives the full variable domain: SQTIHQWPATLVQPVGSPLSLECTVEGTSNPNLYWYRQAAGRGLQLLFYSVGIGQISSEVPQNLSASRPQDRQFILSSKKLLLSDSGFYLCAWSVRGSSRNYGYTFGSGTRLTVV.

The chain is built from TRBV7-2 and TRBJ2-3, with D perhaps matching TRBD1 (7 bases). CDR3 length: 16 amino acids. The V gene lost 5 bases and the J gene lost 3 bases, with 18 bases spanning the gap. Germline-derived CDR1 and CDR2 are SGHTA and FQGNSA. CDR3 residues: CASSAGMGQTTDTQYF. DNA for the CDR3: TGTGCCAGCAGCGCGGGGATGGGACAGACTACAGATACGCAGTATTTT.

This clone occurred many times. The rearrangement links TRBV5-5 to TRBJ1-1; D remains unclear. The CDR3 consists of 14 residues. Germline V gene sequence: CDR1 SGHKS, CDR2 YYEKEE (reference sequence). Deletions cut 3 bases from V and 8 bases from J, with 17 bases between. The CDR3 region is CASSYDGKRVEAFF. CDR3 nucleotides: TGTGCCAGCAGCTACGACGGGAAAAGGGTCGAAGCTTTCTTT.

The CDR3 region is CASSRDRETEAFF. The CDR3 bases are TGTGCCAGCAGCCGTGACAGGGAGACTGAAGCTTTCTTT. The chain combines TRBV7-3 with TRBJ1-1; 7 nucleotides line up with TRBD1. The CDR3 runs 13 residues. Germline V gene lookup returns CDR1 SGHTA and CDR2 FQGTGA. The ends lost 5 bases at V and 5 bases at J; junction bases unmatched: 5.

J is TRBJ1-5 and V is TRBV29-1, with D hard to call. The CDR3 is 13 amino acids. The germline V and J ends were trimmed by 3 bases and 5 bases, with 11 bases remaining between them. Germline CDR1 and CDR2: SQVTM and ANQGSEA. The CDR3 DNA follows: TGCAGCGTTGAGACGAGGTCTGATCAGCCCCAGCATTTT. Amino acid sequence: CSVETRSDQPQHF.